These 25 T cell receptor beta chains came from one sample sequenced in a study of cytomegalovirus exposure and HLA in healthy donors. The PCR contained 60 Vbeta and 13 Jbeta primers. Generated by immunoSEQ multiplex PCR, the TCRdb table keeps only in-frame clones and is missing some. The repertoire includes 80,000 to 100,000 clones, roughly 70% of them detected once, and around 15% sits in the top ten. The sequenced sample consisted of PBMCs. These TCRs come from a woman aged 18-35 years in good health and CMV-seropositive.

J is TRBJ2-2 and V is TRBV4-3; the match to TRBD1 covers 7 bases. Germline-derived CDR1 and CDR2 are LGHNA and YSLEER. With 2 bases clipped from V and 6 bases from J, the junction kept 9 bases outside the gene matches. This CDR3 has 16 residues. The CDR3 region is CASSQTDRVRAGELFF. For the CDR3, the DNA is TGCGCCAGCAGCCAAACCGACAGGGTGCGGGCCGGGGAGCTGTTTTTT.

The chain recombines TRBV23-1 with TRBJ1-1, with D possibly matching TRBD1 (5 bases). TRBV23-1 falls under the ORF class, with uncertain function. V shed 3 bases and J shed 0 bases, with 11 bases lying between them. CDR3 length equals 15 residues. CDR3 sequence (DNA): TGCGCCAGCAGTCAGGACACAGGAATGAACACTGAAGCTTTCTTT. Translated, it gives CASSQDTGMNTEAFF.

The J gene is TRBJ2-7, the V gene TRBV2; 8 bases fit TRBD1. CDR1 and CDR2 (germline): SNHLY, FYNNEI. The trim removed 8 bases at V and 2 bases at J, leaving 5 bases unmatched. The CDR3 loop spans 13 amino acids. CDR3 nucleotides: TGTGCCAGCGAGGACAGGGCTACCTACGAGCAGTACTTC. It encodes CASEDRATYEQYF.

This sequence joins TRBV15 and TRBJ2-3; 13 positions agree with TRBD2. V was pared by 5 bases and J by 2 bases, with 22 bases of the junction left unmatched. Germline V gene data show CDR1 as LNHNV and CDR2 as YYDKDF (reference sequence). This CDR3 is built from 22 residues. This chain's CDR3 is CATSGNIPPGTSGTLPTDTQYF. CDR3 nucleotide sequence: TGTGCCACCAGCGGAAATATTCCGCCGGGGACTAGCGGGACCTTACCCACAGATACGCAGTATTTT.

The CDR3 coding sequence is TGTGCCAGCACCAACCGGGCGGGGTCCACAGATACGCAGTATTTT. Protein: CASTNRAGSTDTQYF. V is TRBV6-4 and J is TRBJ2-3; D is perhaps TRBD2 (6 bases). The CDR3 is made up of 15 amino acids. The V end was cut by 7 bases, the J end by 2 bases, with 16 bases between. CDR1 is MRHNA, CDR2 SNTAGT, per germline.

J is TRBJ1-2 and V is TRBV6-5; unclear D gene. In germline, CDR1 is MNHEY, CDR2 SVGAGI. The CDR3 length is 13 residues. The V end lost 6 bases, the J end lost 5 bases, and 13 bases lay between the germline ends. The CDR3 DNA sequence: TGTGCCAGCAGAGCGGGATGGCAGTATGGCTACACCTTC. It yields the protein CASRAGWQYGYTF.

In DNA, the CDR3 is TGTACCTCGGGGGGGGCGAGTAATAGCAATCAGCCCCAGCATTTT. This translates into CTSGGASNSNQPQHF. V gene TRBV6-1 combines with J gene TRBJ1-5; tentatively, D is TRBD1 (6 bases). The CDR3 loop spans 15 amino acids. Germline V gene data show CDR1 as MNHNS and CDR2 as SASEGT.

This clone has a handful of counts. The chain couples TRBV5-1 to TRBJ2-3; D is ambiguous. Germline V CDR1 and CDR2: SGHRS, YFSETQ. V lost 2 bases to trimming and J lost 4 bases, with 5 bases between them. The CDR3 is 12 amino acids. CDR3 in amino acids: CASSFPSDTQYF. CDR3 DNA sequence: TGCGCCAGCAGCTTTCCGTCAGATACGCAGTATTTT.

The chain employs TRBV5-4 and TRBJ2-1, with TRBD1 matching 9 bases. CDR3 length: 14 amino acids. CDR1 is SGHNT and CDR2 is YYREEE in the germline V gene (reference sequence). V lost 4 bases to trimming and J lost 7 bases; unmatched junction nucleotides: 6. The CDR3, as DNA: TGTGCCAGCAGCCGACAGGGGGTAGGGAATGAGCAGTTCTTC. This translates into CASSRQGVGNEQFF. The full variable domain, its missing parts supplied by reference TRBV5-4 and TRBJ2-1, is ETGVTQSPTHLIKTRGQQVTLRCSSQSGHNTVSWYQQALGQGPQFIFQYYREEENGRGNFPPRFSGLQFPNYSSELNVNALELDDSALYLCASSRQGVGNEQFFGPGTRLTVL.

The rearrangement joins TRBV19 to TRBJ1-3; D ambiguous. Germline CDR1 and CDR2: LNHDA and SQIVND (reference sequence). V was clipped by 3 bases and J by 4 bases, with 10 bases between them. The CDR3 is 14 amino acids. CDR3 sequence (DNA): TGTGCCAGTAGTATTCCGGGTGGCGGAAACACCATATATTTT. This codes for CASSIPGGGNTIYF.

V gene TRBV15 combines with J gene TRBJ2-5, with D perhaps matching TRBD2 (6 bases). Germline V gene data show CDR1 as LNHNV and CDR2 as YYDKDF (reference sequence). This CDR3 spans 17 amino acids. V lost 1 base and J 5 bases, leaving 20 bases between the germline ends. The CDR3 protein is CATSRGPIGGEGETQYF. CDR3 nucleotides: TGTGCCACCAGCAGAGGCCCCATCGGGGGTGAGGGGGAGACCCAGTACTTC.

The chain combines TRBV5-4 with TRBJ2-7, with 8 bases aligning to TRBD1. Germline assignment: CDR1 SGHNT and CDR2 YYREEE (reference sequence). The CDR3 is 13 residues long. After removal of 6 bases from V and 5 bases from J, the junction contained 7 bases not matched to a gene. The CDR3 region is CASTDRARNEQYF. Written as DNA, the CDR3 is TGTGCCAGCACGGACAGGGCGAGAAACGAGCAGTACTTC.

The chain has TRBV6-6 and TRBJ2-7; 9 bases are shared with TRBD1. The CDR3 spans 14 residues. Germline V gene sequence: CDR1 MNHNY, CDR2 SVGAGI (reference sequence). After removal of 4 bases from V and 5 bases from J, the junction contained 6 bases not matched to a gene. DNA for the CDR3: TGTGCCAGCAGTTCCCGGGACAGGGTTGACGAGCAGTACTTC. It specifies CASSSRDRVDEQYF.

The sample holds a few counts of this clone. The rearrangement uses TRBV28 and TRBJ2-7, with D possibly being TRBD1 (6 bases). Looked up from germline, CDR1 is MDHEN and CDR2 is SYDVKM. V dropped 1 base and J dropped 3 bases, with 10 bases sitting between them. The CDR3 sequence is 14 residues long. The CDR3 sequence is CASSLSGESYEQYF. CDR3 bases: TGTGCCAGCAGTTTATCAGGGGAAAGCTACGAGCAGTACTTC.

As concerns this clone: Compared with germline, one end of the junction differs, possibly owing to a read error. This chain joins TRBV20-1 and TRBJ1-1; no reliable D call. In germline, CDR1 is DFQATT, CDR2 SNEGSKA (reference sequence). This CDR3 is 11 amino acids long. The CDR3 reads CSARGSRNNLF. CDR3 nucleotides: TGCAGTGCTAGAGGTTCCAGGAACAACCTCTTT.

The CDR3 sequence is CASSRLAGVLEQYF. As DNA, the CDR3 is TGTGCCAGCAGTCGACTAGCGGGGGTTTTAGAGCAGTACTTC. The chain joins TRBV7-2 to TRBJ2-7, with TRBD2 identical over 12 bases. CDR1 is SGHTA, CDR2 FQGNSA, per germline. The CDR3 has 14 residues. After removal of 6 bases from V and 7 bases from J, the junction contained 7 bases not matched to a gene.

This chain connects TRBV29-1 to TRBJ1-1, with TRBD1 identical over 7 bases. V was pared by 6 bases and J by 1 base, with 5 bases of the junction left unmatched. The CDR3 sequence is 13 residues long. CDR1 is SQVTM, CDR2 ANQGSEA, per germline. Written as DNA, the CDR3 is TGCAGCGTCGACCCAGGGGGGAACACTGAAGCTTTCTTT. It encodes CSVDPGGNTEAFF. The variable domain in full, with the rest retrieved from reference TRBV29-1 and TRBJ1-1, is SAVISQKPSRDICQRGTSLTIQCQVDSQVTMMFWYRQQPGQSLTLIATANQGSEATYESGFVIDKFPISRPNLTFSTLTVSNMSPEDSSIYLCSVDPGGNTEAFFGQGTRLTVV.

The V call is TRBV28, the J call TRBJ2-1; 8 bases are shared with TRBD2. With V trimmed by 3 bases and J by 6 bases, 1 base remained unmatched. Germline values: CDR1 MDHEN, CDR2 SYDVKM. CDR3 length: 13 residues. The CDR3 is CASSLSGGNEQFF. The CDR3 region has the DNA TGTGCCAGCAGTTTGAGCGGGGGCAATGAGCAGTTCTTC.

This rearrangement joins TRBV5-4 to TRBJ2-1, with D unclear. The V end lost 0 bases, the J end lost 0 bases, and 7 bases lay between the germline ends. Germline values: CDR1 SGHNT, CDR2 YYREEE (reference sequence). The CDR3 spans 15 residues. The CDR3 here is CASSLGPSSYNEQFF. CDR3 sequence (DNA): TGTGCCAGCAGCTTGGGTCCCAGCTCCTACAATGAGCAGTTCTTC.

The chain recombines TRBV6-5 with TRBJ1-1; D unclear. Per germline, CDR1 MNHEY and CDR2 SVGAGI. V lost 6 bases and J 5 bases, leaving 13 bases between the germline ends. This CDR3 has 13 residues. The CDR3 DNA reads TGTGCCAGCAGCACGGGTTCGAGAACTGAAGCTTTCTTT. Protein: CASSTGSRTEAFF.

This clone occurred once. The genes are TRBV5-4 and TRBJ1-5; D remains unclear. Per germline, CDR1 SGHNT and CDR2 YYREEE (reference sequence). This CDR3 has 12 residues. Trimming took off 2 bases at V and 5 bases at J, with 5 bases between the two ends. In nucleotides, the CDR3 is TGTGCCAGCAGCTTTCAGGATCAGCCCCAGCATTTT. Translation: CASSFQDQPQHF.

As DNA, the CDR3 is TGCGCCAGCAGTGAAAGGGACAGCTCTGGAAACACCATATATTTT. As protein: CASSERDSSGNTIYF. V gene TRBV4-1 combines with J gene TRBJ1-3; TRBD1 matches 7 bases. This CDR3 contains 15 residues. The trim removed 6 bases at V and 0 bases at J, leaving 5 bases unmatched. From germline, CDR1 is MGHRA and CDR2 YSYEKL.

The V and J genes are TRBV19 and TRBJ1-2; 8 nucleotides line up with TRBD1. The CDR3 loop spans 14 amino acids. The V and J ends lost 5 bases and 6 bases, in that order; junction bases with no gene match: 8. The germline gives CDR1 LNHDA, CDR2 SQIVND (reference sequence). The CDR3 region is CASSLDRGIDGYTF. The CDR3 nucleotides are TGTGCCAGTAGTCTTGACAGGGGAATCGATGGCTACACCTTC.

Only one count was recorded for this clone. The rearrangement links TRBV4-1 to TRBJ2-5; 8 nucleotides align to TRBD2. Germline loops: CDR1 MGHRA, CDR2 YSYEKL. The CDR3 has 17 residues. Unmatched junction bases numbered 9, after V lost 0 bases and J lost 3 bases. CDR3 bases: TGCGCCAGCAGCCAAGAACCCACGGGAGGGATGAAAGAGACCCAGTACTTC. Its protein is CASSQEPTGGMKETQYF.

This clone was seen a few times. This chain connects TRBV10-3 to TRBJ1-2; 8 positions match TRBD1. Looked up from germline, CDR1 is ENHRY and CDR2 is SYGVKD. The J segment lost 6 bases and the V segment lost 2 bases, leaving 8 bases of the junction unmatched. The length of the CDR3 is 15 residues. CDR3: CAISETGQGKDGYTF. The CDR3 DNA sequence: TGTGCCATCAGTGAGACAGGACAGGGCAAGGATGGCTACACCTTC.